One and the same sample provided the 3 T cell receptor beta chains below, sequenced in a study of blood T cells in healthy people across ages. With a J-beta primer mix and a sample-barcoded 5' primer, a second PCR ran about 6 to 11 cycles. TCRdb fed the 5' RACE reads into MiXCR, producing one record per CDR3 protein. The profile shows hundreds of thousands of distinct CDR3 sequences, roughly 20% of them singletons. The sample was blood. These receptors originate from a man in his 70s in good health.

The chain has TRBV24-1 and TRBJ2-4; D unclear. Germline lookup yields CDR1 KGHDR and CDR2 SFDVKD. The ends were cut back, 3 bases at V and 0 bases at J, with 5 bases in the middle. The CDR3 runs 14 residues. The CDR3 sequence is CATSDALAKNIQYF. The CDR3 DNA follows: TGTGCCACCAGTGATGCCCTAGCCAAAAACATTCAGTACTTC.

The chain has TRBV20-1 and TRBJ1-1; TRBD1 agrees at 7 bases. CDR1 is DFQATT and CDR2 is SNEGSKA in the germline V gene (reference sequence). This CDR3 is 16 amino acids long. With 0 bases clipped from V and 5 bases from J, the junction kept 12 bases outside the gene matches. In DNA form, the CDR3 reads TGCAGTGCTAGAGATGGGGAGAGGGGGCAAACGACTGAAGCTTTCTTT. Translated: CSARDGERGQTTEAFF.

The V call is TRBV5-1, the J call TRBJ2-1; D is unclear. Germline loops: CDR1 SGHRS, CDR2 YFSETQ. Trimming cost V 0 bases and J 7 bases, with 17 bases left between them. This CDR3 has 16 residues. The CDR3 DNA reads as TGCGCCAGCAGCTTGGCCCCAGGTAGGCTGGGGAATGAGCAGTTCTTC. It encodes CASSLAPGRLGNEQFF.